The following is a TCR beta chain sequence with its context. The data belong to a study of cytomegalovirus exposure and HLA in healthy donors. Vbeta (60) and Jbeta (13) primers were used in the PCR. Libraries were prepared by immunoSEQ multiplex PCR; TCRdb keeps only in-frame clonotypes and omits some of them. Among some 77,000 clones listed, 80% were seen once. The germline V gene has CDR1 SGHTA and CDR2 FQGTGA. The CDR3 has 14 residues. Trimming removed 5 bases from V and 6 bases from J; junction bases left unmatched: 7. The sequence was obtained from a man aged 45-65 years in good health and CMV-seropositive. The specimen sequenced was PBMCs. The chain recombines TRBV7-3 with TRBJ2-3, with TRBD2 matching 8 bases. CDR3 in amino acids: CASSLGTSWDTQYF. CDR3 sequence (DNA): TGTGCCAGCAGCCTTGGGACTAGTTGGGATACGCAGTATTTT.